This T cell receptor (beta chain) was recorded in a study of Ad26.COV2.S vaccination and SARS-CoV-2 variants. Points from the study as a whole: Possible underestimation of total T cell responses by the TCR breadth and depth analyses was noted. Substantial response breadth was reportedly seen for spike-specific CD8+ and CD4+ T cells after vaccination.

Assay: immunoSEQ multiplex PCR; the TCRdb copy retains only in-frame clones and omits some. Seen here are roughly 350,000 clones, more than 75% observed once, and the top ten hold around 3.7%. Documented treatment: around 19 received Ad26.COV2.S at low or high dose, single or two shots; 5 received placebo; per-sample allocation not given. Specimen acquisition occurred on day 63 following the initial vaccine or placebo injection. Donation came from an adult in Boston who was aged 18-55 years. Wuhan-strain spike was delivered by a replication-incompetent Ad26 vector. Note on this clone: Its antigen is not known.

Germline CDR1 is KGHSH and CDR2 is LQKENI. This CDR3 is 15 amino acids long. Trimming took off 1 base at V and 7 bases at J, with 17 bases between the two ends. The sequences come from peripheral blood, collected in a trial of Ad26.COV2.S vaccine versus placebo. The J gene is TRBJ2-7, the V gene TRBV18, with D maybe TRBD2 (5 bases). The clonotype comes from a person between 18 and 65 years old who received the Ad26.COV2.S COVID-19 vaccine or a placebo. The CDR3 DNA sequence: TGTGCCAGCTCACCACAAAGTTCAGGCCCGGGGGAGCAGTACTTC. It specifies CASSPQSSGPGEQYF.